The clone carrying this T cell receptor (beta chain) was detected a few times. Its antigen remains unknown. The CDR3 runs 15 residues. From germline, CDR1 is ENHRY and CDR2 SYGVKD. J gave up 9 bases and V 3 bases, and 6 bases lay outside the gene matches. These data come from a study of cytomegalovirus exposure and HLA in healthy donors. For the study at large: The roughly 120 million unique TCR beta sequences, from 150 million to 200 million T cells, were found by an earlier analysis. Broader study findings: Analysis performed later found more than 15,000 TCR beta sequences associated with HLA alleles at 0.05 false discovery rate. In a later analysis, the majority of CMV-associated beta chains seemingly showed HLA restriction. Among donors in an Asian-associated ancestry cluster, a later analysis reportedly found fewer N-insertions than the roughly 610-donor mean.

Primers included in the PCR were 60 Vbeta and 13 Jbeta primers. Only in-frame clones appear in the TCRdb table, and some are missing; sequencing was by immunoSEQ multiplex PCR. The sample holds about 130,000 clones, more than 70% seen once. The TCR originated in a man aged 25 to 40 in good health and CMV-seronegative. The rearrangement links TRBV10-3 to TRBJ1-6; TRBD1 matches 9 bases. The sample taken for sequencing was PBMCs. The DNA for the CDR3 is TGTGCCATCAGTGATTTAGGACAGGGGACTTCACCCCTCCACTTT. It translates to CAISDLGQGTSPLHF.